The 11 T cell receptor beta chains given below trace back to one sample, sequenced in a study of ipilimumab plus nivolumab after autologous stem cell transplantation. Method: immunoSEQ multiplex PCR; TCRdb's copy keeps in-frame clones and lacks some. The sample lists over 75,000 clones, nearly 85% occurring once. Sequences were derived from PBMCs, sampled in a trial of ipilimumab plus nivolumab as post-transplant consolidation. These receptors came from a male donor with diffuse large B-cell lymphoma.

The V and J genes are TRBV4-2 and TRBJ2-1; 7 bases are shared with TRBD1. CDR3 size: 16 residues. Germline V gene sequence: CDR1 LGHNA, CDR2 YNFKEQ. The trim removed 5 bases at V and 6 bases at J, leaving 13 bases unmatched. CDR3 DNA: TGTGCCAGCAGCAGCTCGGGACAGCCCCTTTTCAATGAGCAGTTCTTC. Its translation: CASSSSGQPLFNEQFF.

The chain joins TRBV2 to TRBJ1-2; D not resolved. Trimming took off 6 bases at V and 0 bases at J, with 11 bases between the two ends. Germline CDR1 SNHLY, CDR2 FYNNEI. There are 14 residues in the CDR3. CDR3 in DNA: TGTGCCAGCAGCGTGGAGAAAACTAACTATGGCTACACCTTC. Translated: CASSVEKTNYGYTF.

V usage is TRBV7-2 and J usage is TRBJ2-7; D ambiguous. CDR3 length equals 13 residues. Trimming pared 2 bases from V and 6 bases from J, leaving 11 bases between. Germline V gene data show CDR1 as SGHTA and CDR2 as FQGNSA. In DNA form, the CDR3 reads TGTGCCAGCAGCTTATCCCGCGAAGGCGAGCAGTACTTC. Protein: CASSLSREGEQYF.

The rearrangement uses TRBV2 and TRBJ2-7, with 9 bases lining up with TRBD2. The J segment lost 6 bases and the V segment lost 6 bases, leaving 6 bases of the junction unmatched. Germline lookup yields CDR1 SNHLY and CDR2 FYNNEI. The CDR3 is 13 residues long. Written as DNA, the CDR3 is TGTGCCAGCAGGTTGCGGGGGGGATCCGAGCAGTACTTC. Protein: CASRLRGGSEQYF.

The V gene is TRBV20-1, the J gene TRBJ1-5; D gene ambiguous. Trimming shortened V by 7 bases and J by 13 bases, and 14 bases separated the two germline ends. CDR1 is DFQATT, CDR2 SNEGSKA, per germline (reference sequence). CDR3 length equals 10 residues. The CDR3 loop reads CSVRKCPQHF. CDR3 DNA sequence: TGCAGTGTTCGGAAGTGCCCTCAGCATTTT.

J is TRBJ2-7 and V is TRBV4-3; D remains ambiguous. The germline gives CDR1 LGHNA, CDR2 YSLEER. The CDR3 is made up of 18 amino acids. V lost 0 bases to trimming and J lost 3 bases, with 21 bases between them. CDR3 nucleotides: TGCGCCAGCAGCCAAGATTTAGACGGGCCAGGCTATAACTACGAGCAGTACTTC. Residues: CASSQDLDGPGYNYEQYF.

This clone was seen just once. Here the CDR3 DNA reads TGTGCCAGCAGTGACGGGACCGGGGAGCTGTTTTTT. Its translation: CASSDGTGELFF. This sequence joins TRBV6-1 and TRBJ2-2; no clear D. This CDR3 spans 12 amino acids. Germline-derived CDR1 and CDR2 are MNHNS and SASEGT. V lost 3 bases and J lost 5, with 4 bases in between.

The chain recombines TRBV27 with TRBJ2-7; D not certain. The CDR3 totals 12 residues. The V end lost 8 bases, the J end lost 0 bases, and 8 bases lay between the germline ends. CDR1 is MNHEY and CDR2 is SMNVEV in the germline V gene (reference sequence). The CDR3 reads CASAWVSYEQYF. CDR3 DNA: TGTGCCAGCGCCTGGGTCTCCTACGAGCAGTACTTC.

In its sample, this clone was seen a few times. The chain links TRBV5-4 to TRBJ2-4, with a tentative D call TRBD2 (5 bases). Trimming removed 0 bases at V and 0 bases at J, with 10 bases between. CDR1 and CDR2 (germline): SGHNT, YYREEE (reference sequence). The CDR3 length is 16 residues. In nucleotides, the CDR3 is TGTGCCAGCAGCTTGGCCGGCGGGCTAGCCAAAAACATTCAGTACTTC. It specifies CASSLAGGLAKNIQYF.

This sequence joins TRBV7-2 and TRBJ1-2, with 8 bases that match TRBD1. The CDR3 has 13 amino acids. V lost 5 bases, J lost 5 bases, and 4 bases stayed unmatched. Germline V gives CDR1 SGHTA, CDR2 FQGNSA. Here the CDR3 reads CASSPRTGYGYTF. The CDR3 bases are TGTGCCAGCAGCCCCAGGACAGGGTATGGCTACACCTTC.

This rearrangement joins TRBV7-2 to TRBJ2-4; the match to TRBD1 covers 12 bases. Germline loops: CDR1 SGHTA, CDR2 FQGNSA. V was pared by 5 bases and J by 6 bases, with 11 bases of the junction left unmatched. This CDR3 spans 17 amino acids. The CDR3 region is CASSARDRGPHGNIQYF. CDR3 sequence (DNA): TGTGCCAGCAGCGCAAGGGACAGGGGGCCTCACGGAAACATTCAGTACTTC.